These 7 T cell receptor beta chains came from one sample sequenced in a study of Graves' ophthalmopathy and Graves' hyperthyroidism. Amplifying from RNA transcripts, the study obtained TCR beta CDR3 regions. Scientists carried out first-round RT-PCR using HTBI primers and then a second-round multiplex PCR. TCRdb processed the multiplex PCR reads anew with MiXCR; each CDR3 protein has one entry. This table holds more than 300,000 distinct CDR3 sequences, approximately 15% found once. The sequenced sample was peripheral blood. These receptors originate from a woman aged 18-30 years with stable Graves' hyperthyroidism.

J is TRBJ1-5 and V is TRBV6-1; D remains ambiguous. The V and J ends lost 0 bases and 9 bases respectively, with 9 bases between them. The CDR3 consists of 13 residues. The germline V gene encodes CDR1 MNHNS and CDR2 SASEGT. The chain's CDR3 is CASSEAQEGPQHF. Written as DNA, the CDR3 is TGTGCCAGCAGTGAAGCGCAGGAGGGGCCCCAGCATTTT.

This clonotype was recorded many times. The V and J genes are TRBV20-1 and TRBJ2-2; D is possibly TRBD2 (6 bases). V gave up 4 bases and J gave up 1 base, with 10 bases separating them. Germline V gene sequence: CDR1 DFQATT, CDR2 SNEGSKA (reference sequence). CDR3 size: 14 residues. The CDR3 region is CSAKGLMNTGELFF. For the CDR3, the DNA is TGCAGTGCTAAGGGACTCATGAACACCGGGGAGCTGTTTTTT.

This clonotype came up many times. This chain uses TRBV20-1 with TRBJ1-5, with TRBD1 matching over 10 bases. V shed 5 bases and J 5 bases; nucleotides not matched to a gene: 12. Per the germline V gene, CDR1 is DFQATT and CDR2 is SNEGSKA (reference sequence). The CDR3 consists of 16 residues. The CDR3 protein is CSAQRQGASSYQPQHF. The CDR3 bases are TGCAGTGCTCAGAGACAGGGGGCTTCTAGTTATCAGCCCCAGCATTTT.

This clonotype was picked up many times. J is TRBJ1-1 and V is TRBV7-3; D unresolved. Trimming left V 4 bases short and J 4 bases short, with 13 bases between. This CDR3 is built from 14 residues. Germline CDR1 is SGHTA and CDR2 is FQGTGA. The CDR3 here is CASSSGRPGTEAFF. For the CDR3, the DNA is TGTGCCAGCAGCTCCGGACGGCCGGGCACTGAAGCTTTCTTT.

This clonotype was counted at least ten times. This chain connects TRBV12-3 or TRBV12-4 to TRBJ2-3; the D is unclear. This CDR3 has 15 residues. Trimming left V 2 bases short and J 4 bases short, with 13 bases between. This chain's CDR3 is CASSLRDARADTQYF. CDR3 DNA: TGTGCCAGCAGTTTACGCGACGCACGGGCAGATACGCAGTATTTT.

This clonotype was seen repeatedly, ten times or more. The rearrangement joins TRBV7-9 to TRBJ2-7; 10 bases are shared with TRBD1. The germline gives CDR1 SEHNR, CDR2 FQNEAQ (reference sequence). Losses at the gene ends were 4 bases for V and 3 bases for J; bases not matched to a gene: 0. The CDR3 loop spans 13 amino acids. The CDR3 coding sequence is TGTGCCAGCAGCTGGACAGGGGGCTACGAGCAGTACTTC. This translates into CASSWTGGYEQYF.

Ten or more counts support this clonotype. The chain carries TRBV4-1 and TRBJ1-2, with 8 bases aligning to TRBD1. J lost 4 bases, V lost 2 bases, and 12 bases had no gene match. The CDR3 loop spans 17 amino acids. Germline V lookup: CDR1 MGHRA, CDR2 YSYEKL. CDR3 DNA sequence: TGCGCCAGCAGCCAAACGGACAGGGTTGCACAAGGCTATGGCTACACCTTC. Residues: CASSQTDRVAQGYGYTF.